The next 27 T cell receptor beta chains were all read from a single sample in a study of blood T cell repertoires in COVID-19. The data were produced by immunoSEQ multiplex PCR, yet TCRdb's version contains in-frame clones alone and is incomplete. Counted here are about 50,000 clones, about 88% occurring once; the ten biggest clones make up about 10%. Sample: peripheral blood. The receptor source for this set is a man aged 45-65 years with active COVID-19.

This chain links TRBV6-4 with TRBJ2-2; tentative D call: TRBD2 (6 bases). The V and J ends lost 2 bases and 5 bases respectively, with 15 bases between them. Germline V gene lookup returns CDR1 MRHNA and CDR2 SNTAGT. The CDR3 runs 16 residues. CDR3 nucleotide sequence: TGTGCCAGCAGTGACGGGGCGGGAACGAGTACCGGGGAGCTGTTTTTT. Residues: CASSDGAGTSTGELFF.

With regard to this clone: Other DNA sequences in this specimen translate into the identical CDR3. The chain recombines TRBV6-1 with TRBJ1-5; a weak D match, TRBD1 (6 bases). V gave up 3 bases and J gave up 0 bases, with 9 bases separating them. The CDR3 sequence is 15 residues long. Germline V lookup: CDR1 MNHNS, CDR2 SASEGT. CDR3 sequence: CASSDRGYSNQPQHF. Written as DNA, the CDR3 is TGTGCCAGCAGTGACAGGGGATATAGCAATCAGCCCCAGCATTTT.

V is TRBV5-1 and J is TRBJ2-1, with 8 bases matching TRBD2. The V segment lost 0 bases and the J segment 1 base; nucleotides outside the gene matches: 3. Germline CDR1 SGHRS, CDR2 YFSETQ. The CDR3 consists of 16 residues. The CDR3 is CASSLEGGRSYNEQFF. The CDR3 DNA reads as TGCGCCAGCAGCTTGGAGGGCGGGAGGTCCTACAATGAGCAGTTCTTC.

The chain is built from TRBV6-5 and TRBJ2-7; 9 bases agree with TRBD2. The CDR3 runs 15 residues. Germline trimming cut 1 base from V and 5 bases from J; bases unmatched to any gene: 6. Germline loops: CDR1 MNHEY, CDR2 SVGAGI. CDR3 in amino acids: CASSYFSGGGDEQYF. The CDR3 DNA sequence: TGTGCCAGCAGTTACTTTAGCGGGGGAGGCGACGAGCAGTACTTC.

This chain uses TRBV24-1 with TRBJ1-5; 7 positions agree with TRBD1. The J segment lost 3 bases and the V segment lost 7 bases, leaving 5 bases of the junction unmatched. This CDR3 comprises 14 residues. Per germline, CDR1 KGHDR and CDR2 SFDVKD. The CDR3, as DNA: TGTGCCACCAGAAGGACAGGCAACAATCAGCCCCAGCATTTT. Its translation: CATRRTGNNQPQHF.

The chain uses TRBV7-8 and TRBJ1-4; D remains unclear. CDR3 size: 14 residues. The germline V gene encodes CDR1 SGHVS and CDR2 FQNEAQ. Deletions cut 6 bases from V and 0 bases from J, with 8 bases between. For the CDR3, the DNA is TGTGCCAGCAGTAATACGGCAACTAATGAAAAACTGTTTTTT. Its protein product is CASSNTATNEKLFF. The full variable domain, completed using reference TRBV7-8 and TRBJ1-4, is GAGVSQSPRYKVAKRGQDVALRCDPISGHVSLFWYQQALGQGPEFLTYFQNEAQLDKSGLPSDRFFAERPEGSVSTLKIQRTQQEDSAVYLCASSNTATNEKLFFGSGTQLSVL.

This sequence joins TRBV4-1 and TRBJ1-4; 10 bases are shared with TRBD1. V was clipped by 3 bases and J by 8 bases; unmatched bases: 6. The CDR3 is 15 amino acids. CDR1 MGHRA and CDR2 YSYEKL come from the germline V gene. CDR3 loop: CASSQWTGGEEKLFF. CDR3 sequence (DNA): TGCGCCAGCAGCCAGTGGACAGGGGGAGAAGAAAAACTGTTTTTT.

On this clone: Germline is not matched at one junction end, which may reflect a read error. The J gene is TRBJ2-7, the V gene TRBV7-3, with TRBD2 as a possible D gene (6 bases). CDR1 is SGHTA and CDR2 is FQGTGA in the germline V gene. The CDR3 sequence is 13 residues long. The CDR3 reads CASSLNPWGESTF. The CDR3 nucleotides read TGTGCCAGCAGCTTAAACCCTTGGGGGGAGAGTACCTTC.

This clone occurred a few times. The rearrangement links TRBV9 to TRBJ1-1; TRBD1 matches 7 bases. Germline loops: CDR1 SGDLS, CDR2 YYNGEE. The CDR3 spans 14 residues. Trimming at V came to 6 bases and at J to 4 bases, leaving 9 bases not matched to a gene. Written as DNA, the CDR3 is TGTGCCAGCACCCCGGACAGGATCGGCACTGAAGCTTTCTTT. As protein: CASTPDRIGTEAFF. Full variable domain (missing parts from reference TRBV9 and TRBJ1-1): DSGVTQTPKHLITATGQRVTLRCSPRSGDLSVYWYQQSLDQGLQFLIQYYNGEERAKGNILERFSAQQFPDLHSELNLSSLELGDSALYFCASTPDRIGTEAFFGQGTRLTVV.

The chain combines TRBV25-1 with TRBJ2-7, with TRBD1 identical over 11 bases. V gave up 3 bases and J gave up 4 bases; unmatched junction bases: 5. The CDR3 is 15 amino acids. Looked up from germline, CDR1 is MGHDK and CDR2 is SYGVNS. CDR3 loop: CASSDGQGASYEQYF. In nucleotides, the CDR3 is TGTGCCAGCAGTGACGGACAGGGGGCTTCTTACGAGCAGTACTTC.

V gene TRBV21-1 combines with J gene TRBJ2-7; whether TRBD2, the table's D call, matches the DNA was not checked. TRBV21-1 is noted as a pseudogene. The CDR3 runs 16 residues. The CDR3 sequence: CASSTPPGGWVDEQYF. The DNA of the CDR3 is TGTGCCAGCAGCACACCTCCGGGGGGTTGGGTTGACGAGCAGTACTTC.

V and J are TRBV9 and TRBJ1-2; 8 nucleotides align to TRBD1. The junction had 3 bases not matched to a gene; V was cut back by 1 base and J by 4 bases. The CDR3 sequence is 14 residues long. In germline, CDR1 is SGDLS, CDR2 YYNGEE. This chain's CDR3 is CASSVQGAGYGYTF. DNA for the CDR3: TGTGCCAGCAGCGTACAGGGGGCTGGCTATGGCTACACCTTC.

This chain connects TRBV5-1 to TRBJ1-1, with TRBD1 identical over 8 bases. The germline V gene has CDR1 SGHRS and CDR2 YFSETQ. The CDR3 has 14 amino acids. J gave up 4 bases and V 5 bases, and 7 bases lay outside the gene matches. The CDR3 DNA reads as TGCGCCAGCAGTTTACCCGACAGGGGCACTGAAGCTTTCTTT. Protein: CASSLPDRGTEAFF.

V is TRBV12-3 or TRBV12-4 and J is TRBJ1-1; D call uncertain. The length of the CDR3 is 11 residues. V was cut by 6 bases and J by 6 bases, with 8 bases left in between. The chain's CDR3 is CASSDMAEAFF. CDR3 in DNA: TGTGCCAGCAGCGACATGGCTGAAGCTTTCTTT.

This chain links TRBV6-1 with TRBJ2-7; no clear D gene. Trimming pared 1 base from V and 6 bases from J, leaving 4 bases between. CDR3 length: 11 residues. CDR1 MNHNS and CDR2 SASEGT come from the germline V gene. Here the CDR3 DNA reads TGTGCCAGCAGTGAAGTCTCCGAGCAGTACTTC. Its translation is CASSEVSEQYF.

The chain is built from TRBV6-5 and TRBJ1-5; 11 nucleotides match TRBD1. Per the germline V gene, CDR1 is MNHEY and CDR2 is SVGAGI. V shed 6 bases, J shed 3 bases, and the junction held 4 bases outside the gene matches. The CDR3 runs 15 residues. CDR3 loop: CASSRDRGDNQPQHF. The CDR3 DNA reads TGTGCCAGCAGCCGGGACAGGGGGGACAATCAGCCCCAGCATTTT.

This clone occurred once. This chain links TRBV19 with TRBJ1-5; D remains unclear. This CDR3 comprises 14 residues. V was trimmed by 6 bases and J by 3 bases, leaving 12 bases between them. Germline V gene lookup returns CDR1 LNHDA and CDR2 SQIVND (reference sequence). The CDR3 nucleotides read TGTGCCAGTAGCCTCCAGGCCGCCAATCAGCCCCAGCATTTT. It translates to CASSLQAANQPQHF. Looking up the rest from reference TRBV19 and TRBJ1-5 gives the full variable domain: DGGITQSPKYLFRKEGQNVTLSCEQNLNHDAMYWYRQDPGQGLRLIYYSQIVNDFQKGDIAEGYSVSREKKESFPLTVTSAQKNPTAFYLCASSLQAANQPQHFGDGTRLSIL.

The V and J genes are TRBV6-4 and TRBJ2-1, with D hard to call. Trimming stripped 2 bases from V and 5 bases from J, with 7 bases between. The CDR3 has 13 amino acids. CDR1 and CDR2 from the germline V gene are MRHNA and SNTAGT. In DNA, the CDR3 is TGTGCCAGCAGTGACGTAGTAGACAATGAGCAGTTCTTC. Residues: CASSDVVDNEQFF.

The chain uses TRBV2 and TRBJ2-2; D is unclear. The V end lost 6 bases, the J end lost 2 bases, and 13 bases lay between the germline ends. The CDR3 covers 15 residues. In germline, CDR1 is SNHLY, CDR2 FYNNEI. CDR3: CASRVVRSNTGELFF. CDR3 DNA: TGTGCCAGCAGGGTCGTGAGGAGTAACACCGGGGAGCTGTTTTTT. Supplemented by reference TRBV2 and TRBJ2-2, the full variable domain reads EPEVTQTPSHQVTQMGQEVILRCVPISNHLYFYWYRQILGQKVEFLVSFYNNEISEKSEIFDDQFSVERPDGSNFTLKIRSTKLEDSAMYFCASRVVRSNTGELFFGEGSRLTVL.

The chain combines TRBV6-5 with TRBJ2-7, with a tentative D call TRBD1 (5 bases). The CDR3 sequence is 14 residues long. CDR1 and CDR2 (germline): MNHEY, SVGAGI. V was cut by 7 bases and J by 0 bases, with 13 bases left in between. CDR3 in amino acids: CASTLHRSSYEQYF. Written as DNA, the CDR3 is TGTGCCAGCACCCTGCACAGGAGCTCCTACGAGCAGTACTTC.

This chain links TRBV10-2 with TRBJ2-7; TRBD2 matches at 9 bases. The V segment lost 6 bases and the J segment 6 bases; nucleotides outside the gene matches: 12. Germline V lookup: CDR1 WSHSY, CDR2 SAAADI. CDR3 length: 15 amino acids. The DNA for the CDR3 is TGCGCCAGCAGGGTTACTGAAGCGGGGGGACGCGAGCAGTACTTC. It encodes CASRVTEAGGREQYF.

Ten or more counts support this clone. The CDR3 nucleotides read TGTGCCAGCAGTCGGGCAGGGGATAATTCACCCCTCCACTTT. Its translation: CASSRAGDNSPLHF. This chain uses TRBV28 with TRBJ1-6; tentatively, D is TRBD1 (6 bases). The germline V gene encodes CDR1 MDHEN and CDR2 SYDVKM. The CDR3 sequence is 14 residues long. V was cut by 5 bases and J by 5 bases, with 10 bases left in between.

The chain employs TRBV5-4 and TRBJ1-3; D is ambiguous. There are 15 residues in the CDR3. V was cut by 0 bases and J by 3 bases, with 10 bases left in between. CDR1 is SGHNT and CDR2 is YYREEE in the germline V gene (reference sequence). CDR3 sequence: CASSLGAGDGNTIYF. The DNA of the CDR3 is TGTGCCAGCAGCTTGGGAGCGGGTGATGGAAACACCATATATTTT.

The chain recombines TRBV2 with TRBJ1-5; 8 bases are shared with TRBD1. In germline, CDR1 is SNHLY, CDR2 FYNNEI. V dropped 6 bases and J dropped 0; count of bases not matched to a gene: 10. This CDR3 comprises 17 residues. The CDR3 here is CASRKDRALHSNQPQHF. For the CDR3, the DNA is TGTGCCAGCAGGAAGGACAGGGCCCTCCATAGCAATCAGCCCCAGCATTTT.

This chain uses TRBV20-1 with TRBJ1-3; D is unresolved. V dropped 1 base and J dropped 8 bases, with 6 bases sitting between them. The CDR3 totals 11 residues. CDR1 is DFQATT and CDR2 is SNEGSKA in the germline V gene (reference sequence). CDR3 nucleotides: TGCAGTGCTAGAGCCTCGGACACCATATATTTT. Encoded protein: CSARASDTIYF.

This chain connects TRBV5-1 to TRBJ1-3; D ambiguous. The CDR3 is 14 residues long. The ends were cut back, 0 bases at V and 0 bases at J, with 4 bases in the middle. The germline V gene encodes CDR1 SGHRS and CDR2 YFSETQ. This CDR3 reads CASSLALSGNTIYF. Written as DNA, the CDR3 is TGCGCCAGCAGCTTGGCCCTCTCTGGAAACACCATATATTTT.

The chain links TRBV6-5 to TRBJ1-1, with 10 nucleotides matching TRBD1. J was trimmed by 5 bases and V by 2 bases; bases with no gene match: 5. Germline CDR1 reads MNHEY; CDR2 reads SVGAGI. The CDR3 runs to 15 residues. The CDR3 is CASSYGTGDGTEAFF. The CDR3 region has the DNA TGTGCCAGCAGTTACGGGACAGGGGATGGGACTGAAGCTTTCTTT.